This TCR beta chain is drawn from a study of blood T cells in healthy people across ages. V lost 0 bases and J 8 bases, leaving 6 bases between the germline ends. This CDR3 has 12 residues. The germline V gene has CDR1 SGHRS and CDR2 YFSETQ. The table lists this clonotype with a count of one. The use of a sample-barcoded 5' primer and a J-beta primer mix characterized a second PCR of about 7 to 12 cycles. MiXCR was run by TCRdb on the 5' RACE reads, yielding one entry per CDR3 protein. The sample consists of hundreds of thousands of distinct CDR3 sequences, 40% to 45% of them appearing once. V gene TRBV5-1 combines with J gene TRBJ2-4; no firm D call. The sequencing input was blood. This TCR derives from an older man in good health. CDR3 loop: CASSLAGDIQYF. The CDR3 DNA reads as TGCGCCAGCAGCTTGGCCGGAGACATTCAGTACTTC.